These T cell receptor beta chains were read from a single sample in a study of cytomegalovirus exposure and HLA in healthy donors. Clones were read by immunoSEQ multiplex PCR, and TCRdb kept only the in-frame ones, dropping some. The sample has about 170,000 clones, roughly three quarters seen once. The sequencing sample was made of PBMCs. The receptors were gathered from a woman in her forties or fifties in good health and CMV-seronegative. CDR3s include the opening cysteine and the closing phenylalanine or tryptophan. A D gene is named only where the DNA matches it firmly. Clone size is shown for a subset of rows, as once, few, many or a class of expanded clone.

V gene,clone size,J gene,D gene,CDR3 length,CDR3 DNA,CDR3 protein
TRBV7-9,.,TRBJ1-1,.,12,TGTTCCAGCAGCTTCGCAGGGACTGAAGCTTTCTTT,CSSSFAGTEAFF
TRBV5-1,.,TRBJ2-6,.,15,TGCGCCAGCAGCGTCGGGGTAGCTGGGGCCAACGTCCTGACTTTC,CASSVGVAGANVLTF
TRBV28,.,TRBJ2-3,.,16,TGTGCCAGCAGTTTACGTGGAGGGGTGAGGGGAGATACGCAGTATTTT,CASSLRGGVRGDTQYF
TRBV27,.,TRBJ2-7,TRBD1,12,TGTGCCTCCCGGACAGGATCTTACGAGCAGTACTTC,CASRTGSYEQYF
TRBV21-1,.,TRBJ2-1,.,18,TGTGCCAGCAGCAAGAGGCCTCCGGGACTAGCGGGAGATGAGGAGCAGTTCTTC,CASSKRPPGLAGDEEQFF
TRBV9,.,TRBJ2-7,TRBD2,18,TGTGCCAGCAGCTCCGCCGGGACTAGCGGGAGTTTCCCCTACGAGCAGTACTTC,CASSSAGTSGSFPYEQYF
TRBV7-9,few,TRBJ1-4,.,12,TGTTCCAGTGGGGCAGGGAATGAAAAACTGTTTTTT,CSSGAGNEKLFF
TRBV6-4,.,TRBJ2-5,TRBD2,15,TGTGCCAGCAGTCGGACTAGCGGGAGGGACGCGACCCAGTACTTC,CASSRTSGRDATQYF
TRBV25-1,.,TRBJ2-7,.,14,TGTGCCAGCAGGTCCCCCGGGACAACTTACGAGCAGTACTTC,CASRSPGTTYEQYF
TRBV5-1,.,TRBJ2-1,.,16,TGCGCCAGCAGCTTGTGGAGCGCCCTTATATACAATGAGCAGTTCTTC,CASSLWSALIYNEQFF
TRBV19,.,TRBJ1-3,.,14,TGTGCCAGTAGTATGGGCAGGGCTGGAAACACCATATATTTT,CASSMGRAGNTIYF
TRBV27,.,TRBJ2-1,.,20,TGTGCCAGCAGTTTAAGGGGAGACAGGGGCCTAGCGGCCTCCTACAATGAGCAGTTCTTC,CASSLRGDRGLAASYNEQFF
TRBV14,few,TRBJ2-1,TRBD2,13,TGTGCCAGCAGCCCTCGGGGGGATCCTGAGCAGTTCTTC,CASSPRGDPEQFF
TRBV19,.,TRBJ1-2,TRBD1,18,TGTGCCAGTAGTCCCCTCGGACGCGGACAGGGTGGCGACTATGGCTACACCTTC,CASSPLGRGQGGDYGYTF
TRBV5-1,once,TRBJ2-7,TRBD1,15,TGCGCCAGCAGCTTGGCACAGGGGTCTACCTACGAGCAGTACTTC,CASSLAQGSTYEQYF
TRBV27,.,TRBJ2-5,.,16,TGTGCCAGCAGTTTATACCCCCCCCCGGGATTGGAGACCCAGTACTTC,CASSLYPPPGLETQYF
TRBV5-1,.,TRBJ1-1,TRBD1,14,TGCGCCAGCAGCTCAGGGACAGGGTTCACTGAAGCTTTCTTT,CASSSGTGFTEAFF
TRBV6-1,.,TRBJ2-7,TRBD1,14,TGTGCCAGCAGTAGGGACAGTAATAGATACGAGCAGTACTTC,CASSRDSNRYEQYF
TRBV7-2,.,TRBJ2-1,.,14,TGTGCCAGCAGCCTCGGGACACACTACAATGAGCAGTTCTTC,CASSLGTHYNEQFF
TRBV4-1,.,TRBJ1-2,.,14,TGCGCCAGCAGCCAAGAGGGCCCCAGGCATGGCTACACCTTC,CASSQEGPRHGYTF
TRBV20-1,.,TRBJ2-5,.,10,TGCAGTGCTAGAGATGAGGCGCAGTACTTC,CSARDEAQYF